This is a list of T cell receptor beta chains from one sample in a study of T cells after yellow fever vaccination. TCRdb processed the 5' RACE reads anew with MiXCR; each CDR3 protein has one entry. This table holds about 110,000 distinct CDR3 sequences, 8.4% found once. This sample comprised CD8+ T cells sorted from PBMCs, obtained 45 days after the yellow fever booster vaccination. The receptors derive from a man aged 25 to 45 who received the YFV17D yellow fever vaccine. Both conserved end residues are part of each CDR3. The D gene is left open where the match is weak. Expanded clones are given a class, and other clones once, few, many or no size at all.

TRBJ1-4,TRBV7-9,many,-,TGTGCCAGCAGCTTGCCATTAGGGCAGGCTAATGAAAAACTGTTTTTT,CASSLPLGQANEKLFF
TRBJ2-1,TRBV7-8,many,-,TGTGCCAGCAGCCGACGGCAGAGCTCCTACAATGAGCAGTTCTTC,CASSRRQSSYNEQFF
TRBJ1-2,TRBV27,many,-,TGTGCCAGCAGTTTAAAGGGGACGCATGGCTACACCTTC,CASSLKGTHGYTF
TRBJ2-7,TRBV11-1,many,-,TGTGCCAGCAGCTTCCAGGAGGGCCTATTTGAGCAGTACTTC,CASSFQEGLFEQYF
TRBJ2-1,TRBV5-5,many,-,TGTGCCAGCAGCTTGGTGGCAGTACTAAGCTCCTACAATGAGCAGTTCTTC,CASSLVAVLSSYNEQFF
TRBJ2-1,TRBV27,few,TRBD1,TGTGCCAGCAGTTTATCGGGGGGACAGGGTTTCAATGAGCAGTTCTTC,CASSLSGGQGFNEQFF
TRBJ2-1,TRBV5-1,many,-,TGCGCCAGCAGCTTCGGAGGGAATGAGCAGTTCTTC,CASSFGGNEQFF
TRBJ2-6,TRBV19,many,-,TGTGCCAGTAGTTGGGGTGTTGGGGCCAACGTCCTGACTTTC,CASSWGVGANVLTF
TRBJ2-5,TRBV6-2/TRBV6-3,-,-,TGTGCCAGCAGTTACTCAATTAGCGGAATCCAAGAGACCCAGTACTTC,CASSYSISGIQETQYF
TRBJ2-3,TRBV7-9,many,-,TGTGCCAGCAGCTTATCTCCGTATGGGCAGTATTTT,CASSLSPYGQYF
TRBJ2-3,TRBV7-6,many,-,TGTGCCAGCAGCTTCACCGGAGGGGCAGATACGCAGTATTTT,CASSFTGGADTQYF
TRBJ1-4,TRBV4-3,many,-,TGCGCCAGCGGTGGAGTAGGGTATTCGGATGAAAAACTGTTTTTT,CASGGVGYSDEKLFF
TRBJ1-4,TRBV7-8,many,-,TGTGCCAGCAGGGCCTACGGGGAAAAACTGTTTTTT,CASRAYGEKLFF
TRBJ2-1,TRBV27,many,TRBD2,TGTGCCAGCAGCCTGGGAGGGGTGAGGGAGGGCCTAGGCCAGAGAAATGAGCAGTTCTTC,CASSLGGVREGLGQRNEQFF
TRBJ2-1,TRBV4-3,many,-,TGCGCCAGCAGCCAAGTGCTAGACAATGAGCAGTTCTTC,CASSQVLDNEQFF
TRBJ2-7,TRBV5-1,many,-,TGCGCCAGCAGCTTGTACCAGAACTCCTACGAGCAGTACTTC,CASSLYQNSYEQYF
TRBJ1-1,TRBV5-4,few,-,TGTGCCAGCAGCGTTGGGGGGGAGAACACTGAAGCTTTCTTT,CASSVGGENTEAFF
TRBJ2-6,TRBV6-2/TRBV6-3,many,-,TGTGCCAGCAGTTACAACTCTGGGGCCAACGTCCTGACTTTC,CASSYNSGANVLTF
TRBJ2-1,TRBV5-1,many,TRBD2,TGCGCCAGCAGTGATTTGGAGCGGGAACAAAACTACAATGAGCAGTTCTTC,CASSDLEREQNYNEQFF
TRBJ2-7,TRBV6-1,many,-,TGTGCCAGCAGTTACGGCTTCACCTACGAGCAGTACTTC,CASSYGFTYEQYF
TRBJ2-3,TRBV10-1,many,-,TGCGCCAGCAGTGAGTCGCTTCCCCCCGGAGATACGCAGTATTTT,CASSESLPPGDTQYF
TRBJ2-7,TRBV6-2/TRBV6-3,many,-,TGTGCCAGCACCCATCTTCCCTACGAGCAGTACTTC,CASTHLPYEQYF
TRBJ2-1,TRBV28,few,TRBD2,TGTGCCAGCAACAAGCGGGGGGGGGATGAGCAGTTCTTC,CASNKRGGDEQFF
TRBJ2-5,TRBV6-1,many,TRBD2,TGTGCCAGCAGAGGTTTAGCGGGAGGTATACAGGAGACCCAGTACTTC,CASRGLAGGIQETQYF
TRBJ1-5,TRBV6-2/TRBV6-3,few,TRBD1,TGTGCCAGCAGTCAAGGACAGGGAAGCAATCAGCCCCAGCATTTT,CASSQGQGSNQPQHF
TRBJ1-1,TRBV24-1,many,-,TGTGCCACCAGAGCCCAAGGGTACACTGAAGCTTTCTTT,CATRAQGYTEAFF
TRBJ2-2,TRBV14,many,-,TGTGCCAGCAGCCAAGAAGACTCCGCAGAGCTCGGGGAGCTGTTTTTT,CASSQEDSAELGELFF
TRBJ2-7,TRBV20-1,-,-,TGCAGTGCTAGGGACCCTTCCCAAATTATATACGAGCAGTACTTC,CSARDPSQIIYEQYF
TRBJ2-5,TRBV12-3/TRBV12-4,many,-,TGTGCCAGCAGTTTAGATCGACTAGAGGAAGAGACCCAGTACTTC,CASSLDRLEEETQYF
TRBJ2-1,TRBV15,many,-,TGTGCCACCAGCAGAGATAGAGTCAGGGTGGGCTACAATGAGCAGTTCTTC,CATSRDRVRVGYNEQFF
TRBJ2-5,TRBV10-3,many,-,TGTGCCATCAGGTCCTCAAATATGGGGACCCAGTACTTC,CAIRSSNMGTQYF
TRBJ2-7,TRBV4-2,many,TRBD2,TGTGCCAGCAGCCAAGAAATAGCGGGAGCCTCCTACGAGCAGTACTTC,CASSQEIAGASYEQYF
TRBJ2-1,TRBV9,-,-,TGTGCCAGCAGCGAGGCAGGGAAGGATGAGCAGTTCTTC,CASSEAGKDEQFF
TRBJ1-2,TRBV4-3,many,-,TGCGCCAGCAGCCAAGACCCGGCCGCGGGCTACACCTTC,CASSQDPAAGYTF
TRBJ2-2,TRBV19,few,-,TGTGCCAGTAGTATAAATGGCCCGTCTGCCGTGGGGGAGCTGTTTTTT,CASSINGPSAVGELFF
TRBJ2-1,TRBV30,many,-,TGTGCCTGGAGCGGCCTCACACCCTACAATGAGCAGTTCTTC,CAWSGLTPYNEQFF
TRBJ2-5,TRBV20-1,many,TRBD2,TGCAGTGCTAGCGGACTAGCGGTACGTCGCCAAGAGACCCAGTACTTC,CSASGLAVRRQETQYF
TRBJ2-5,TRBV12-3/TRBV12-4,many,-,TGTGCCAGCAGTCAAAGTGGCTGGGGCGAGACCCAGTACTTC,CASSQSGWGETQYF
TRBJ2-5,TRBV27,many,TRBD2,TGTGCCAGCAGTTTATCGCCACCCCAGCGGGGGCAAGAGACCCAGTACTTC,CASSLSPPQRGQETQYF
TRBJ2-1,TRBV20-1,many,-,TGCAGTGACAATGAGCAGTTCTTC,CSDNEQFF
TRBJ1-1,TRBV18,few,-,TGTGCCAGCGCACGGGGCGGGGATTCGGGTTGGACTGAAGCTTTCTTT,CASARGGDSGWTEAFF
TRBJ1-2,TRBV5-6,-,-,TGTGCCAGCAGTTCGTCACGGGCCTATGGCTACACCTTC,CASSSSRAYGYTF
TRBJ2-2,TRBV7-6,many,TRBD1,TGTGCCAGCAGCAATCAGGGGGCTGAGGGCACCGGGGAGCTGTTTTTT,CASSNQGAEGTGELFF
TRBJ2-3,TRBV4-3,-,-,TGCGCCAGCAGCCTGGGGGAGGCAGATACGCAGTATTTT,CASSLGEADTQYF
TRBJ2-3,TRBV29-1,-,-,TGCAGCGTACCACCGTCGGGCACAGATACGCAGTATTTT,CSVPPSGTDTQYF
TRBJ2-1,TRBV7-2,many,-,TGTGCCAGCAGCTTAGGTAGTCTTTCCTCCTACAATGAGCAGTTCTTC,CASSLGSLSSYNEQFF
TRBJ1-6,TRBV7-2,-,-,TGTGCCAGCAGCTTAGCGCGGGTCTTGGATTCACCCCTCCACTTT,CASSLARVLDSPLHF
TRBJ1-3,TRBV2,few,TRBD1,TGTGCCAGCGACGGGACAGGGGACTTCGGAAACACCATATATTTT,CASDGTGDFGNTIYF
TRBJ1-5,TRBV10-2,many,TRBD1,TGCGCCAGCAGTGAGTCCACAGGGGGACAGCCCCAGCATTTT,CASSESTGGQPQHF
TRBJ2-5,TRBV11-2,many,-,TGTGCCAGCAGCCCCCGGACAGACCCCCAAGAGACCCAGTACTTC,CASSPRTDPQETQYF
TRBJ2-5,TRBV7-9,many,-,TGTGCCAGCAGCTTAAGCACCGGATTGGAGACCCAGTACTTC,CASSLSTGLETQYF
TRBJ2-1,TRBV7-6,many,TRBD2,TGTGCCAGCAGCCGAGGACTAGCGGGAATCCTTTACAATGAGCAGTTCTTC,CASSRGLAGILYNEQFF
TRBJ1-4,TRBV5-1,many,-,TGCGCCAGCAGTTGGGACTCCGAAAAACTGTTTTTT,CASSWDSEKLFF
TRBJ2-7,TRBV13,-,-,TGTGCCAGCAGGGAATCTAGTACAATCCACGAGCAGTACTTC,CASRESSTIHEQYF
TRBJ2-7,TRBV6-5,many,-,TGTGCCAGCAGTTACGGGGCAGACGCTTACGAGCAGTACTTC,CASSYGADAYEQYF
TRBJ2-7,TRBV28,many,TRBD2,TGTGCCAGCAGTTTTAATAGCGGGAGTTACGAGCAGTACTTC,CASSFNSGSYEQYF